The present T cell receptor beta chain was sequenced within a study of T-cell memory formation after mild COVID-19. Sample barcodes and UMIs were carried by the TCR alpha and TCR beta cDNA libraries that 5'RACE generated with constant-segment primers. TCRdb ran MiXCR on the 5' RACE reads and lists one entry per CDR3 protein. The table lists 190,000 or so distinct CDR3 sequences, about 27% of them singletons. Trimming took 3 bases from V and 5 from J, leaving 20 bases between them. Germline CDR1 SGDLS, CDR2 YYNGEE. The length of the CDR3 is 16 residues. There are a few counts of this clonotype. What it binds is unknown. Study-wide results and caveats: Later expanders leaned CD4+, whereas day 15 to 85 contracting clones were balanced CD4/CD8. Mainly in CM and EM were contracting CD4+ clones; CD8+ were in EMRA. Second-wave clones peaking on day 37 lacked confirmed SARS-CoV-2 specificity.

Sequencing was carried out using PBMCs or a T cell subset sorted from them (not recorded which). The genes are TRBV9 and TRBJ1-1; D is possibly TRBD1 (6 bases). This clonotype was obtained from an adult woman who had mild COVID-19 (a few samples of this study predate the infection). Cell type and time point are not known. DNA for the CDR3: TGTGCCAGCAGCGCTCCAGGACAGCGCGGAAGGACTGAAGCTTTCTTT. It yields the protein CASSAPGQRGRTEAFF.